The 22 T cell receptor beta chains below all came from one sample that was sequenced in a study of shared clonotypes between healthy human individuals. Generated by immunoSEQ multiplex PCR, the TCRdb table keeps only in-frame clones and is missing some. The sample contains more than 400,000 clones, 95% to 97% of which appear only once. Sequencing was done on a sample of naive CD4+ T cells sorted from blood. Described subset: CD45RA+ positively selected. The receptors shown here come from a woman in her twenties or thirties in good health.

The chain joins TRBV28 to TRBJ2-7, with 16 nucleotides matching TRBD2. Germline assignment: CDR1 MDHEN and CDR2 SYDVKM. J lost 2 bases, V lost 5 bases, and 12 bases had no gene match. The CDR3 has 19 amino acids. The CDR3 DNA follows: TGTGCCAGCAGTCCCCCTCAGGGACTAGCGGGAGGGTGGACCTACGAGCAGTACTTC. It yields the protein CASSPPQGLAGGWTYEQYF.

The count of this clone is one. The gene calls are TRBV29-1 and TRBJ2-7, with TRBD2 identical over 15 bases. The CDR3 length is 14 residues. Germline values: CDR1 SQVTM, CDR2 ANQGSEA. The ends lost 5 bases at V and 6 bases at J; junction bases unmatched: 5. The CDR3, as DNA: TGCAGCGTTTGGACTAGCGGGAGGGGGGGCGAGCAGTACTTC. Its protein product is CSVWTSGRGGEQYF.

As concerns this clone: This same CDR3 is encoded by further DNA sequences in the sample. The rearrangement uses TRBV28 and TRBJ2-1; no clear D gene. V lost 2 bases, J lost 9 bases, and 8 bases lay in between. The CDR3 sequence is 12 residues long. Germline assignment: CDR1 MDHEN and CDR2 SYDVKM. CDR3 sequence reads: CASSLVGREQFF. The CDR3, as DNA: TGTGCCAGCAGTTTAGTAGGGCGTGAGCAGTTCTTC.

This chain links TRBV6-5 with TRBJ1-2, with no clear D. This CDR3 has 12 residues. Trimming stripped 5 bases from V and 9 bases from J, with 13 bases between. CDR1 and CDR2 from the germline V gene are MNHEY and SVGAGI. In nucleotides, the CDR3 is TGTGCCAGCAGTACCCTCGGGGTGCGCTACACCTTC. Its translation is CASSTLGVRYTF.

The chain joins TRBV7-2 to TRBJ2-7; tentative D call: TRBD1 (6 bases). Between the trimmed V and J ends, which lost 1 base and 5 bases, there was a span of 15 bases. This CDR3 comprises 15 residues. CDR1 is SGHTA and CDR2 is FQGNSA in the germline V gene. For the CDR3, the DNA is TGTGCCAGCAGCTTAGTAGGTCAGGGGATCAACGAGCAGTACTTC. Residues: CASSLVGQGINEQYF.

In DNA form, the CDR3 reads TGTGCCAGCAGCGACGGGCAGATGGGCACCGGGGAGCTGTTTTTT. Protein sequence: CASSDGQMGTGELFF. V and J are TRBV7-3 and TRBJ2-2; D remains unclear. CDR1 is SGHTA, CDR2 FQGTGA, per germline. V lost 5 bases and J lost 4, with 14 bases in between. This CDR3 has 15 residues.

V usage is TRBV5-1 and J usage is TRBJ2-2, with D possibly being TRBD1 (5 bases). V was clipped by 2 bases and J by 1 base, with 9 bases between them. This CDR3 has 15 amino acids. Germline loops: CDR1 SGHRS, CDR2 YFSETQ. The CDR3 region is CASSFQGLNTGELFF. The DNA for the CDR3 is TGCGCCAGCAGCTTTCAGGGCCTGAACACCGGGGAGCTGTTTTTT.

This clone was observed a handful of times. The V call is TRBV21-1, the J call TRBJ2-7; the D call of TRBD1 is as the table states it, not checked on the DNA. TRBV21-1 has pseudogene status. There are 14 residues in the CDR3. The CDR3 here is CASMRTGWNYEQYF. CDR3 sequence (DNA): TGTGCCAGCATGCGGACAGGGTGGAACTACGAGCAGTACTTC.

The chain recombines TRBV2 with TRBJ1-1; 8 nucleotides line up with TRBD1. Germline V gene sequence: CDR1 SNHLY, CDR2 FYNNEI. V lost 7 bases to trimming and J lost 1 base; unmatched junction nucleotides: 5. CDR3 length: 14 amino acids. CDR3 sequence (DNA): TGTGCCAGCACAGGACAGGGAACGAACACTGAAGCTTTCTTT. Amino acids: CASTGQGTNTEAFF.

For the CDR3, the DNA is TGTGCCAGTATGGTCGCAGGGGGCGTTCAGCCCCAGCATTTT. Translation gives CASMVAGGVQPQHF. The chain links TRBV19 to TRBJ1-5; 8 bases are a match to TRBD1. Unmatched junction bases numbered 8, after V lost 7 bases and J lost 6 bases. Germline CDR1 is LNHDA and CDR2 is SQIVND (reference sequence). The CDR3 sequence is 14 residues long.

On this clone: The germline gene is not matched at one end of the junction; a read error may be the cause. The chain is built from TRBV25-1 and TRBJ2-7, with 8 bases identical to TRBD2. The CDR3 sequence is 16 residues long. Germline V gene data show CDR1 as MGHDK and CDR2 as SYGVNS. CDR3 in DNA: TGTGCCAGCAGTGGTGATAGCGGGATTTTCTCCCACGAGCAGTACTTC. Its translation is CASSGDSGIFSHEQYF.

The chain uses TRBV19 and TRBJ1-3; unclear D gene. The germline V and J ends were trimmed by 7 bases and 2 bases, with 18 bases remaining between them. There are 16 residues in the CDR3. The germline V gene encodes CDR1 LNHDA and CDR2 SQIVND (reference sequence). The CDR3 reads CASTQQQNSPGNTIYF. The CDR3 nucleotides read TGTGCCAGTACCCAACAACAAAACAGCCCTGGAAACACCATATATTTT.

The chain links TRBV5-4 to TRBJ1-1; D is possibly TRBD1 (5 bases). CDR3 length: 15 amino acids. V was clipped by 0 bases and J by 1 base, with 10 bases between them. Germline CDR1 and CDR2: SGHNT and YYREEE (reference sequence). The CDR3 sequence is CASSLAGPSNTEAFF. Here the CDR3 DNA reads TGTGCCAGCAGCTTGGCGGGACCCTCGAACACTGAAGCTTTCTTT.

The chain employs TRBV28 and TRBJ2-1; 8 bases map to TRBD2. The CDR3 length is 16 residues. The germline V gene encodes CDR1 MDHEN and CDR2 SYDVKM. J was trimmed by 2 bases and V by 7 bases; bases with no gene match: 10. CDR3 loop: CASIRSGTRAYNEQFF. CDR3 nucleotide sequence: TGTGCCAGCATCAGATCCGGGACTAGGGCCTACAATGAGCAGTTCTTC.

This chain links TRBV27 with TRBJ1-1, with D hard to call. The CDR3 has 13 residues. Trimming took off 5 bases at V and 9 bases at J, with 16 bases between the two ends. From germline, CDR1 is MNHEY and CDR2 SMNVEV (reference sequence). The CDR3 bases are TGTGCCAGCAGTCCCTTACCCGATAGGAAAGCTTTCTTT. This encodes CASSPLPDRKAFF.

The rearrangement uses TRBV21-1 and TRBJ2-1; TRBD2, the table's D call, lacks a check against the DNA. TRBV21-1 is designated a pseudogene. The CDR3 contains 18 residues. Here the CDR3 reads CASSPRTSGSSSYNEQFF. CDR3 DNA: TGTGCCAGCAGCCCACGGACTAGCGGGAGTTCTTCCTACAATGAGCAGTTCTTC.

The sample holds a few counts of this clone. The rearrangement links TRBV6-1 to TRBJ2-7; TRBD1 agrees at 7 bases. This CDR3 region has 14 residues. Germline CDR1 and CDR2: MNHNS and SASEGT. The trim removed 10 bases at V and 1 base at J, leaving 10 bases unmatched. CDR3: CATLRQGFSYEQYF. Written as DNA, the CDR3 is TGTGCCACCCTTCGACAGGGTTTTTCCTACGAGCAGTACTTC.

CDR3 in amino acids: CASSALTRGVNEKLFF. CDR3 DNA: TGTGCCAGCAGCGCCTTAACCCGAGGGGTTAATGAAAAACTGTTTTTT. The chain uses TRBV11-2 and TRBJ1-4, with a weak D call TRBD1 (5 bases). The CDR3 has 16 amino acids. Germline V gene lookup returns CDR1 SGHAT and CDR2 FQNNGV. V lost 5 bases to trimming and J lost 4 bases, with 17 bases between them.

The chain carries TRBV30 and TRBJ1-1; D gene unclear. Trimming shortened V by 2 bases and J by 4 bases, and 8 bases separated the two germline ends. The CDR3 has 12 residues. Looked up from germline, CDR1 is GTSNPN and CDR2 is SVGIG (reference sequence). Written as DNA, the CDR3 is TGTGCCTGGAGTCTAGGAGCCACTGAAGCTTTCTTT. Encoded protein: CAWSLGATEAFF.

The chain employs TRBV19 and TRBJ1-4; TRBD1 might be the D (6 bases). The CDR3 has 15 amino acids. Per germline, CDR1 LNHDA and CDR2 SQIVND (reference sequence). The germline V and J ends were trimmed by 4 bases and 8 bases, with 17 bases remaining between them. CDR3 region: CASSNSRGFEEKLFF. The CDR3 nucleotides are TGTGCCAGTAGTAACAGCAGGGGATTTGAGGAAAAACTGTTTTTT.

The V gene is TRBV28, the J gene TRBJ2-2; 7 nucleotides line up with TRBD2. The germline CDR1 and CDR2 sequences are MDHEN and SYDVKM. This CDR3 comprises 16 residues. V lost 2 bases, J lost 0 bases, and 3 bases stayed unmatched. The CDR3 nucleotides are TGTGCCAGCAGTTTAAGGGCGGGAGCGAACACCGGGGAGCTGTTTTTT. It is translated as CASSLRAGANTGELFF.

The chain couples TRBV5-1 to TRBJ1-2; D may be TRBD1 (5 bases). The CDR3 is 15 residues long. The germline V gene has CDR1 SGHRS and CDR2 YFSETQ. V gave up 4 bases and J gave up 10 bases, with 23 bases separating them. In DNA form, the CDR3 reads TGCGCCAGCAGCCCGACGGACAAGGCGGGCCAAAACTACACCTTC. Translating it yields CASSPTDKAGQNYTF.